This is a list of T cell receptor beta chains from one sample in a study of T cells after posttransplantation cyclophosphamide. Libraries were prepared by immunoSEQ multiplex PCR; TCRdb keeps only in-frame clonotypes and omits some of them. The table records 10,000 or so clones, about 80% of them present only once. This specimen was PBMCs, taken around 55 weeks after allogeneic stem cell transplant with calcineurin inhibitor and methotrexate. The receptor set was obtained from a male patient aged 30 to 40 who received an allogeneic stem cell transplant from an unrelated donor, was CMV-positive, and had acute GVHD only. Some T cells here may be from the graft donor. The CDR3 runs from the conserved cysteine through the conserved F or W. D genes are given only for firm matches. Clone sizes are given selectively: once, few, many, or a class where the clone is expanded.

clone_size j_call v_call d_call cdr3_aa cdr3_nt
NA TRBJ1-2 TRBV19 NA CASKEDPTNYGYTF TGTGCCAGTAAGGAGGACCCGACGAACTATGGCTACACCTTC
few TRBJ1-4 TRBV18 TRBD1 CASSTGVDEKLFF TGTGCCAGCTCCACAGGGGTGGATGAAAAACTGTTTTTT
NA TRBJ1-2 TRBV2 NA CASSADINYGYTF TGTGCCAGCAGTGCAGACATTAACTATGGCTACACCTTC
NA TRBJ1-1 TRBV9 NA CASSGGGLESEAFF TGTGCCAGCAGCGGAGGTGGGTTGGAGTCTGAAGCTTTCTTT
NA TRBJ2-7 TRBV5-1 TRBD2 CASSLERGYEQYF TGCGCCAGCAGCTTGGAGCGGGGGTACGAGCAGTACTTC
NA TRBJ1-2 TRBV19 NA CASSTQEGYGYTF TGTGCCAGTAGTACCCAGGAAGGCTATGGCTACACCTTC
NA TRBJ2-7 TRBV5-1 NA CASRGNLNEQYF TGCGCCAGCCGCGGTAATCTAAACGAGCAGTACTTC
NA TRBJ1-4 TRBV7-6 NA CASSLEPPLLEKLFF TGTGCCAGCAGCTTAGAACCCCCGCTCCTAGAAAAACTGTTTTTT
NA TRBJ2-3 TRBV29-1 TRBD2 CSVAPQRGWADTQYF TGCAGCGTTGCCCCCCAGCGGGGGTGGGCAGATACGCAGTATTTT
NA TRBJ2-1 TRBV5-1 TRBD2 CASPSGLAEPNEQFF TGCGCCAGCCCTTCGGGACTAGCGGAGCCCAATGAGCAGTTCTTC
NA TRBJ2-2 TRBV29-1 NA CSGRTATNTGELFF TGCAGCGGAAGGACAGCGACTAACACCGGGGAGCTGTTTTTT
large TRBJ1-1 TRBV18 NA CASSPTQKSNTEAFF TGTGCCAGCTCACCTACCCAGAAGTCGAACACTGAAGCTTTCTTT
NA TRBJ1-5 TRBV7-3 NA CASSPKQVQPQHF TGTGCCAGCAGCCCCAAACAGGTTCAGCCCCAGCATTTT
once TRBJ2-7 TRBV2 TRBD2 CASKGLAAYEQYF TGTGCCAGCAAGGGACTAGCAGCCTACGAGCAGTACTTC
NA TRBJ1-2 TRBV29-1 NA CSVAVLGRYGYTF TGCAGCGTTGCGGTCCTAGGTCGCTATGGCTACACCTTC
NA TRBJ1-1 TRBV18 NA CASSTNTEAFF TGTGCCAGCTCAACAAACACTGAAGCTTTCTTT
NA TRBJ1-3 TRBV9 NA CASSVAPPGRTRDGNTIYF TGTGCCAGCAGCGTAGCTCCCCCCGGTCGGACCAGGGATGGAAACACCATATATTTT
NA TRBJ1-4 TRBV18 NA CASSPLQGATNEKLFF TGTGCCAGCTCACCCTTGCAGGGCGCAACTAATGAAAAACTGTTTTTT